This entry lists 4 T cell receptor beta chains sequenced from one sample in a study of T cells in Graves' hyperthyroidism and ophthalmopathy. RNA transcripts were the template for amplifying TCR beta CDR3 regions. Primed by the HTBI set, a first-round RT-PCR was run on the TCR CDR3. TCRdb redid the calling of the multiplex PCR reads with MiXCR, one entry per CDR3 protein. The sample carries approximately 560,000 distinct CDR3 sequences, roughly 14% recorded once. Sequences were obtained from blood. These TCRs come from a woman in her twenties or thirties with Graves' hyperthyroidism.

This clonotype showed up many times. J is TRBJ2-2 and V is TRBV5-6; D is undetermined. The germline V and J ends were trimmed by 2 bases and 5 bases, with 7 bases remaining between them. CDR1 is SGHDT, CDR2 YYEEEE, per germline. This CDR3 is 13 amino acids long. The CDR3 here is CASSFYGTGELFF. The CDR3 nucleotides read TGTGCCAGCAGCTTTTATGGGACCGGGGAGCTGTTTTTT.

This clonotype occurred many times. The rearrangement joins TRBV9 to TRBJ2-5, with a weak D call TRBD2 (6 bases). The length of the CDR3 is 19 residues. V lost 0 bases to trimming and J lost 4 bases, with 25 bases between them. Germline-derived CDR1 and CDR2 are SGDLS and YYNGEE. CDR3 coding DNA: TGTGCCAGCAGCGTAGGTATGTCCCCGGCAGTGGACGGGGGAGAGACCCAGTACTTC. Translating gives CASSVGMSPAVDGGETQYF.

This chain links TRBV6-1 with TRBJ1-2; D call uncertain. The CDR3 covers 15 residues. Germline loops: CDR1 MNHNS, CDR2 SASEGT. V shed 8 bases and J shed 0 bases, with 16 bases lying between them. CDR3 in amino acids: CASWAAVGTNYGYTF. In DNA form, the CDR3 reads TGTGCCAGCTGGGCAGCCGTGGGTACTAACTATGGCTACACCTTC.

There are many counts of this clonotype. The chain combines TRBV7-9 with TRBJ2-7, with TRBD1 matching 8 bases. CDR3 length equals 15 residues. Germline CDR1 reads SEHNR; CDR2 reads FQNEAQ (reference sequence). Germline trimming cut 5 bases from V and 0 bases from J; bases unmatched to any gene: 6. As DNA, the CDR3 is TGTGCCAGCAGCCCGTGGACAGGGAGCTCCTACGAGCAGTACTTC. This sequence encodes CASSPWTGSSYEQYF.